What follows are 15 T cell receptor beta chains derived from one specimen sequenced in a study of control samples from healthy donors and cancer patients. Here immunoSEQ multiplex PCR was the method, and the copy in TCRdb shows in-frame clones only, minus some. The repertoire holds some 120,000 clones, with around 86% as singletons. Sample: blood. All receptors derive from a man between 35 and 55 years old in good health.

By frequency in the sample, this clone is medium-sized. The chain couples TRBV4-1 to TRBJ2-7; 7 bases agree with TRBD2. The ends lost 2 bases at V and 0 bases at J; junction bases unmatched: 1. Germline CDR1 is MGHRA and CDR2 is YSYEKL. The CDR3 loop spans 14 amino acids. The CDR3 DNA follows: TGCGCCAGCAGCCAACTAGCGGACTCCTACGAGCAGTACTTC. Its translation is CASSQLADSYEQYF.

This clone was picked up one time. The rearrangement joins TRBV6-2 or TRBV6-3 to TRBJ1-5, with D tentatively TRBD1 (5 bases). The germline CDR1 and CDR2 sequences are MNHEY and SVGEGT. The CDR3 runs 15 residues. Trimming took off 4 bases at V and 3 bases at J, with 13 bases between the two ends. CDR3 DNA sequence: TGTGCCAGCAGTTTTCAGGGAGCGTACAATCAGCCCCAGCATTTT. Its translation: CASSFQGAYNQPQHF.

This clone was observed a handful of times. The chain is built from TRBV21-1 and TRBJ1-4. TRBV21-1 is a known pseudogene. The length of the CDR3 is 17 residues. The CDR3, as DNA: TGTGCCAGCAGCCGACGGGTAAGGGAAACCTTGATTGAAAAACTGTTTTTT. Translated: CASSRRVRETLIEKLFF.

V usage is TRBV9 and J usage is TRBJ2-1; weak D call: TRBD2 (6 bases). This CDR3 comprises 15 residues. V gave up 0 bases and J gave up 1 base, with 8 bases separating them. The germline gives CDR1 SGDLS, CDR2 YYNGEE. CDR3 region: CASSVAEGSYNEQFF. The CDR3 nucleotides are TGTGCCAGCAGCGTAGCGGAGGGATCCTACAATGAGCAGTTCTTC.

V is TRBV4-2 and J is TRBJ2-1; 8 bases map to TRBD2. Germline V lookup: CDR1 LGHNA, CDR2 YNFKEQ. J lost 2 bases, V lost 4 bases, and 7 bases had no gene match. The CDR3 is made up of 16 amino acids. The CDR3 spells CASSPTGLATYNEQFF. The CDR3 DNA follows: TGTGCCAGCAGCCCCACCGGACTAGCCACCTACAATGAGCAGTTCTTC.

The chain combines TRBV6-5 with TRBJ1-1; the D gene is possibly TRBD1 (5 bases). Looked up from germline, CDR1 is MNHEY and CDR2 is SVGAGI. The V and J ends lost 2 bases and 5 bases respectively, with 9 bases between them. The CDR3 runs to 13 residues. The CDR3 region is CASSYGGRTEAFF. CDR3 sequence (DNA): TGTGCCAGCAGTTACGGGGGAAGGACTGAAGCTTTCTTT.

The chain carries TRBV9 and TRBJ2-1; no firm D call. The CDR3 is 11 amino acids. Deletions cut 1 base from V and 6 bases from J, with 2 bases between. Germline-derived CDR1 and CDR2 are SGDLS and YYNGEE. In DNA form, the CDR3 reads TGTGCCAGCAGCGTAACCAATGAGCAGTTCTTC. Residues: CASSVTNEQFF.

The rearrangement joins TRBV5-1 to TRBJ1-4; D is unresolved. This CDR3 spans 15 amino acids. CDR1 is SGHRS, CDR2 YFSETQ, per germline. With 4 bases removed from V and 0 bases from J, the gap between germline ends came to 10 bases. The CDR3 DNA sequence: TGCGCCAGCAGCCCCCGGGATACAACTAATGAAAAACTGTTTTTT. Its translation: CASSPRDTTNEKLFF. Using reference TRBV5-1 and TRBJ1-4 for the parts outside the CDR3, the full variable domain is KAGVTQTPRYLIKTRGQQVTLSCSPISGHRSVSWYQQTPGQGLQFLFEYFSETQRNKGNFPGRFSGRQFSNSRSEMNVSTLELGDSALYLCASSPRDTTNEKLFFGSGTQLSVL.

The rearrangement uses TRBV6-2 or TRBV6-3 and TRBJ1-2, with 7 bases that match TRBD1. This CDR3 comprises 14 residues. Germline V lookup: CDR1 MNHEY, CDR2 SVGEGT. V gave up 5 bases and J gave up 2 bases; unmatched junction bases: 5. The CDR3 coding sequence is TGTGCCAGCAGTCGGGACAGAACGAACTATGGCTACACCTTC. Translated: CASSRDRTNYGYTF.

The chain links TRBV30 to TRBJ1-3; weak D call: TRBD1 (6 bases). Germline V gene sequence: CDR1 GTSNPN, CDR2 SVGIG (reference sequence). The CDR3 spans 14 residues. Trimming took off 8 bases at V and 6 bases at J, with 20 bases between the two ends. The CDR3 loop is CAVGRGRNANTIYF. The CDR3 coding sequence is TGTGCCGTAGGGAGGGGGAGAAATGCAAACACCATATATTTT.

The gene calls are TRBV4-3 and TRBJ2-1; 11 bases are a match to TRBD2. This CDR3 contains 15 residues. Germline V lookup: CDR1 LGHNA, CDR2 YSLEER. V gave up 4 bases and J gave up 7 bases; unmatched junction bases: 6. For the CDR3, the DNA is TGCGCCAGCAGCCCCTTTAGCGGGGGGGGAAATGAGCAGTTCTTC. It specifies CASSPFSGGGNEQFF.

This clone was seen only once. The chain uses TRBV11-3 and TRBJ1-2; D remains unclear. The CDR3 runs to 12 residues. The V gene's germline CDR1 is SGHNT and CDR2 YENEEA. V was cut by 1 base and J by 4 bases, with 4 bases left in between. In DNA form, the CDR3 reads TGTGCCAGCAGCTTAGCCTCCTATGGCTACACCTTC. The encoded protein is CASSLASYGYTF. The entire variable domain, with the rest obtained from reference TRBV11-3 and TRBJ1-2, is as follows: EAGVVQSPRYKIIEKKQPVAFWCNPISGHNTLYWYLQNLGQGPELLIRYENEEAVDDSQLPKDRFSAERLKGVDSTLKIQPAELGDSAVYLCASSLASYGYTFGSGTRLTVV.

The V gene is TRBV6-5, the J gene TRBJ1-6; D ambiguous. V dropped 6 bases and J dropped 0 bases, with 6 bases sitting between them. The CDR3 is 14 residues long. CDR1 MNHEY and CDR2 SVGAGI come from the germline V gene. The CDR3 DNA reads as TGTGCCAGCAGGCCCCGCTCCTATAATTCACCCCTCCACTTT. Encoded protein: CASRPRSYNSPLHF.

The chain employs TRBV5-4 and TRBJ1-3; possibly TRBD1 for D (5 bases). Germline V gives CDR1 SGHNT, CDR2 YYREEE (reference sequence). Trimming shortened V by 1 base and J by 6 bases, and 17 bases separated the two germline ends. The CDR3 has 16 amino acids. This CDR3 is CASSLPGSGKVNTIYF. The CDR3 DNA is TGTGCCAGCAGCTTGCCTGGCTCAGGGAAAGTAAACACCATATATTTT.

The chain carries TRBV5-6 and TRBJ1-1, with 7 bases lining up with TRBD1. This CDR3 has 15 residues. Trimming cost V 0 bases and J 5 bases; bases outside gene matches: 7. Germline V gene data show CDR1 as SGHDT and CDR2 as YYEEEE. CDR3 amino acids: CASSLEGRGVTEAFF. The CDR3 nucleotides read TGTGCCAGCAGCTTGGAAGGCAGGGGGGTGACTGAAGCTTTCTTT.